This TCR beta chain was captured by sequencing in a study of identifying expanded T cells in peripheral blood. Study-wide points: Two-week clone count variance significantly increased as total template count grew. Technical replicates showed roughly 1.2 changed clones; roughly two weeks around 15; four weeks 19.

CDR3 length equals 15 residues. V dropped 0 bases and J dropped 0 bases, with 8 bases sitting between them. Germline assignment: CDR1 KGHSY and CDR2 FQNENV. As for this clone: The antigen remains unidentified.

Profiling relied on immunoSEQ multiplex PCR, and the TCRdb table lists in-frame clones only, not all of them. This sample has more than 85,000 clones, with more than 70% found just once. Collection occurred without any documented infections or immune events in donors. This clonotype originated in a person aged 18 to 75 in good health. The V and J genes are TRBV16 and TRBJ1-1; unclear D gene. Sequencing was carried out using blood. CDR3 region: CASSQSERLNTEAFF. CDR3 DNA sequence: TGTGCCAGCAGCCAATCCGAAAGGCTGAACACTGAAGCTTTCTTT.